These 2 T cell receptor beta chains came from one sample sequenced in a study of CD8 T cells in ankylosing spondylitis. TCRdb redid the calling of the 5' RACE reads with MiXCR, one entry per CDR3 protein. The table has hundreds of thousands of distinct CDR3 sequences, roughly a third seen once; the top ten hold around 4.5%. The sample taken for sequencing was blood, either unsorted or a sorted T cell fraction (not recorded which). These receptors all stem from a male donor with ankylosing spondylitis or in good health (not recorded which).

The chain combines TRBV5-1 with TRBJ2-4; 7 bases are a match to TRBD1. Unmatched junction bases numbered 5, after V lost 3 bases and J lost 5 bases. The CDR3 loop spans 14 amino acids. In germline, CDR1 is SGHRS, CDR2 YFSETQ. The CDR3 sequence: CASSSTGAQNIQYF. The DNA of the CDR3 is TGCGCCAGCAGCTCTACAGGGGCGCAAAACATTCAGTACTTC.

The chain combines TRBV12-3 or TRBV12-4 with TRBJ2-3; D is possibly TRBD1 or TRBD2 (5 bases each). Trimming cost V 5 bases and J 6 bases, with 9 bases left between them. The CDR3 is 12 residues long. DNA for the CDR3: TGTGCCAGCAGTACGTGGGGGGATACGCAGTATTTT. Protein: CASSTWGDTQYF.